Listed below are T cell receptor beta chains from one sample, sequenced in a study of T cell repertoires in cytomegalovirus infection. MiXCR, applied by TCRdb to the reads, yields one record per CDR3 protein. The table includes roughly 230,000 distinct CDR3 sequences, roughly 22% detected once. The sequenced sample was CD8+ T cells from PBMCs. Receptors were obtained from a human donor in good health (CMV status not recorded). Some clones in this sample may be carry-over from other donors' samples. The CDR3 runs from the conserved cysteine through the conserved F or W. D genes are given only for firm matches. Expanded clones are given a class, and other clones once, few, many or no size at all.

j_call clone_size v_call d_call cdr3_nt cdr3_aa
TRBJ2-3 many TRBV29-1 - TGCAGCGTCGAAGGGGGATACACAGATACGCAGTATTTT CSVEGGYTDTQYF
TRBJ2-3 few TRBV7-4 TRBD2 TGTGCCAGCAGCTCCGGGACTAGCGGCACAGATACGCAGTATTTT CASSSGTSGTDTQYF
TRBJ2-7 few TRBV11-2 TRBD1 TGTGCCAGCAGCTTGGCATTAGGGACAGGCTACGAGCAGTACTTC CASSLALGTGYEQYF
TRBJ1-4 many TRBV7-2 - TGTGCCAGCAGCTTGACGATCTCAACTAATGAAAAACTGTTTTTT CASSLTISTNEKLFF
TRBJ1-1 - TRBV9 - TGTGCCAGCAGCATAGAGCTGGGTTTGAACACTGAAGCTTTCTTT CASSIELGLNTEAFF
TRBJ2-5 few TRBV6-2/TRBV6-3 TRBD2 TGTGCCAGCAGTTACGCGGGACTAGCGATCCAAGAGACCCAGTACTTC CASSYAGLAIQETQYF
TRBJ2-2 few TRBV20-1 TRBD2 TGCAGTGCTAGAGAGCGGGGGGCGAACACCGGGGAGCTGTTTTTT CSARERGANTGELFF
TRBJ2-4 - TRBV28 - TGTGCCAACAGTTTAGACGGGTTGACTGGGGACATTCAGTACTTC CANSLDGLTGDIQYF
TRBJ2-7 few TRBV29-1 TRBD2 TGCAGCGTCCATAGCGGGGGGTGGGAGCACGAGCAGTACTTC CSVHSGGWEHEQYF
TRBJ1-1 - TRBV29-1 - TGCAGCCTCCGGGTCGACGGTCGGACTGAAGCTTTCTTT CSLRVDGRTEAFF
TRBJ2-7 - TRBV27 - TGTGCCAGCAGTTTATCGCTCTCCTCCTACGAGCAGTACTTC CASSLSLSSYEQYF
TRBJ1-5 many TRBV7-6 - TGTGCCAGCAGCTTAGTGGTGGGGGATCAGCCCCAGCATTTT CASSLVVGDQPQHF
TRBJ2-1 few TRBV4-1 - TGCGCCAGCAGCCAAGACTCCCTAAAAGAGCAGTTCTTC CASSQDSLKEQFF
TRBJ2-3 once TRBV27 - TGTGCCAGCAGTTTATCGGTTAGCGGAGACCTTAGCACAGATACGCAGTATTTT CASSLSVSGDLSTDTQYF
TRBJ2-7 many TRBV7-3 TRBD2 TGTGCCAGCAGCTTAGGGGGTAGCGGGTACGAGCAGTACTTC CASSLGGSGYEQYF
TRBJ1-1 - TRBV6-2/TRBV6-3 TRBD1 TGTGCCAGCACCCAGGACAGGGTATATGATGAAGCTTTCTTT CASTQDRVYDEAFF
TRBJ2-1 few TRBV19 TRBD2 TGTGCCAGTAGTATAGCTCATAGCGGGGGGCCCCACAATGAGCAGTTCTTC CASSIAHSGGPHNEQFF
TRBJ1-1 - TRBV28 TRBD1 TGTGCCAGCAGTTTAGACCTTGGGGGGACAGGGGACTTGAACACTGAAGCTTTCTTT CASSLDLGGTGDLNTEAFF
TRBJ1-2 few TRBV28 - TGTGCCAGCAGTCCCCCCTTGGGGGAGAGGGGCTACACCTTC CASSPPLGERGYTF
TRBJ2-4 few TRBV6-2/TRBV6-3 - TGTGCCAGCAGTTACTCTCTGAACATTCAGTACTTC CASSYSLNIQYF
TRBJ2-1 many TRBV4-1 - TGCGCCAGCAGCCAAGAAGCCCTACTAGTGAGAGATACGAATGAGCAGTTCTTC CASSQEALLVRDTNEQFF
TRBJ2-1 many TRBV7-9 - TGTGCCAGCTCCTACGCTACAGACAATGAGCAGTTCTTC CASSYATDNEQFF
TRBJ1-4 - TRBV12-3/TRBV12-4 - TGTGCCAGCAGTTTAGGTGGCAGGTATAATGAAAAACTGTTTTTT CASSLGGRYNEKLFF
TRBJ2-7 many TRBV28 TRBD1 TGTGCCAGCAGTAGCTCCGGTGACAGGGTCGAGCAGTACTTC CASSSSGDRVEQYF
TRBJ2-6 many TRBV5-6 - TGTGCCAGCAGCCCGGGGATCCTAGGGGGGGCCAACGTCCTGACTTTC CASSPGILGGANVLTF
TRBJ1-2 many TRBV7-9 - TGTGCCAGCAGCTTAGCGCTGTTCGCTAACTATGGCTACACCTTC CASSLALFANYGYTF
TRBJ1-5 few TRBV9 - TGTGCCAGCAGCGTCGGCGGGGATGATTATCGGCCCCAGCATTTT CASSVGGDDYRPQHF
TRBJ2-1 - TRBV27 TRBD2 TGTGCCAGCAGTGCCTCCGGCGGGGGGGATGATGAGCAGTTCTTC CASSASGGGDDEQFF
TRBJ1-1 few TRBV4-1 TRBD1 TGCGCCAGCAGCCAGTCGACAGGGGTAAGCACTGAAGCTTTCTTT CASSQSTGVSTEAFF
TRBJ1-5 many TRBV7-8 - TGTGCCAGCAGCTTAGTTGATCAGCCCCAGCATTTT CASSLVDQPQHF
TRBJ2-1 few TRBV20-1 - TGCAGTGCTACTTGGGGGGGGCCGAATGAGCAGTTCTTC CSATWGGPNEQFF
TRBJ1-2 - TRBV29-1 - TGCAGCGTTGCGGGCCACGGGGGCTACACCTTC CSVAGHGGYTF
TRBJ1-2 - TRBV2 TRBD1 TGTGCCAGCAGGGGACAGGCGGACTATGGCTACACCTTC CASRGQADYGYTF
TRBJ2-3 few TRBV7-2 - TGTGCCAGCAGCCCCAGGGACCTGGGCCCAGATACGCAGTATTTT CASSPRDLGPDTQYF
TRBJ2-3 - TRBV12-3/TRBV12-4 - TGTGCCAGCAGTGCGTGGACGGAGGGCATTGATACGCAGTATTTT CASSAWTEGIDTQYF
TRBJ1-1 few TRBV6-2/TRBV6-3 - TGTGCCAGCAGTTCTATCCCACAGGGGAACACTGAAGCTTTCTTT CASSSIPQGNTEAFF
TRBJ2-1 few TRBV7-9 - TGTGCGTCGGAGGGAATCTACAATGAGCAGTTCTTC CASEGIYNEQFF
TRBJ1-2 - TRBV20-1 - TGCAGTGCGAAGAGGGAGGGCGCGGGGTATGGCTACACCTTC CSAKREGAGYGYTF
TRBJ2-3 - TRBV14 - TGTGCCAGCAGCCAAGAGACTGGCGATACGCAGTATTTT CASSQETGDTQYF
TRBJ1-1 - TRBV20-1 - TGCAGTGCTAGAGAGGAGGGAGCCGAAGCTTTCTTT CSAREEGAEAFF
TRBJ1-5 - TRBV25-1 - TGTGCCAGCAGTGAGGGCTATAGCAATCAGCCCCAGCATTTT CASSEGYSNQPQHF
TRBJ2-7 - TRBV5-1 TRBD2 TGCGCCAGCAGCAACCCGGGACTATCCTACGAGCAGTACTTC CASSNPGLSYEQYF
TRBJ2-1 - TRBV7-8 TRBD1 TGTGCCAGCAACCTGGACAGGTTTAACAATGAGCAGTTCTTC CASNLDRFNNEQFF
TRBJ2-1 many TRBV7-2 - TGTGCCAGCAGCTTATATTTGGGCGGGGCCTACAATGAGCAGTTCTTC CASSLYLGGAYNEQFF
TRBJ2-1 - TRBV2 - TGTGCCAGCGTTGGAACGTGGGTACCCGGGGACAATGAGCAGTTCTTC CASVGTWVPGDNEQFF
TRBJ2-2 few TRBV11-3 - TGTGCCAGCGCCCAAGAACCCGGGCCGAACACCGGGGAGCTGTTTTTT CASAQEPGPNTGELFF
TRBJ2-2 - TRBV28 - TGTGCCAGCAGCAATGCCGGGCCGAACACCGGGGAGCTGTTTTTT CASSNAGPNTGELFF
TRBJ2-4 - TRBV2 TRBD1 TGTGCCAGCAGTGTGCGACAGGGGATAGCCAAAAACATTCAGTACTTC CASSVRQGIAKNIQYF
TRBJ1-1 - TRBV7-9 - TGTGCCAGCAGCTCAGACTCGACCTTTCTGGAAACTGAAGCTTTCTTT CASSSDSTFLETEAFF
TRBJ2-7 many TRBV7-8 TRBD2 TGTGCCAGCAGCTTTAGTCCGGGACTAGTGATCTACGAGCAGTACTTC CASSFSPGLVIYEQYF